The clone carrying this T cell receptor (beta chain) showed up just once. The time point is: after neoadjuvant nivolumab, at surgical resection. The sample is drawn from a study of neoadjuvant anti-PD-1 for oral cavity cancer. Profiling relied on immunoSEQ multiplex PCR, and the TCRdb table lists in-frame clones only, not all of them. The sample has about 72,000 clones, approximately 85% seen once. Germline V lookup: CDR1 LNHDA, CDR2 SQIVND (reference sequence). The CDR3 sequence is 16 residues long. The ends were cut back, 3 bases at V and 5 bases at J, with 20 bases in the middle. The rearrangement uses TRBV19 and TRBJ2-7; D might be TRBD1 (6 bases). Source: PBMCs, taken after nivolumab (anti-PD-1) treatment. The TCR sequence derives from a person between 40 and 79 years old with oral cavity squamous cell carcinoma. The CDR3 loop reads CASSIRRHTGFHEQYF. The CDR3 DNA reads TGTGCCAGTAGTATTCGGCGACACACAGGGTTCCACGAGCAGTACTTC. Filled out from reference TRBV19 and TRBJ2-7, the complete variable domain reads DGGITQSPKYLFRKEGQNVTLSCEQNLNHDAMYWYRQDPGQGLRLIYYSQIVNDFQKGDIAEGYSVSREKKESFPLTVTSAQKNPTAFYLCASSIRRHTGFHEQYFGPGTRLTVT.